One sample yielded the 11 T cell receptor beta chains listed below, sequenced in a study of blood T cell repertoires in COVID-19. TCRdb's copy holds only in-frame clones and misses some; the assay was immunoSEQ multiplex PCR. In the table there are over 150,000 clones, over 80% of which are singletons. Input material: peripheral blood. Receptors originate from a woman older than 75 with COVID-19, enrolled during active disease.

This chain connects TRBV28 to TRBJ2-1, with TRBD2 matching over 11 bases. Germline V gene data show CDR1 as MDHEN and CDR2 as SYDVKM. This CDR3 region has 15 residues. J was trimmed by 5 bases and V by 10 bases; bases with no gene match: 10. CDR3 bases: TGTGCCACCACTAGCGGGAGTATTGGGAACAATGAGCAGTTCTTC. It encodes CATTSGSIGNNEQFF.

The chain employs TRBV5-4 and TRBJ2-3; D gene ambiguous. This CDR3 spans 15 amino acids. Trimming removed 0 bases from V and 6 bases from J, with 14 bases in between. Germline lookup yields CDR1 SGHNT and CDR2 YYREEE (reference sequence). CDR3 DNA: TGTGCCAGCAGCTTGGTTAAAGGAGCGTTCGATACGCAGTATTTT. Translation gives CASSLVKGAFDTQYF.

This sequence joins TRBV19 and TRBJ2-2; D is uncertain. The V end was cut by 3 bases, the J end by 6 bases, with 8 bases between. Germline CDR1 LNHDA, CDR2 SQIVND (reference sequence). This CDR3 spans 13 amino acids. The CDR3: CASSIHESGELFF. CDR3 in DNA: TGTGCCAGTAGTATTCATGAGTCCGGGGAGCTGTTTTTT.

The genes are TRBV16 and TRBJ1-3; 9 nucleotides line up with TRBD1. This CDR3 is built from 15 residues. V was clipped by 3 bases and J by 3 bases; unmatched bases: 3. The germline CDR1 and CDR2 sequences are KGHSY and FQNENV. CDR3 residues: CASSHSTGGGNTIYF. Here the CDR3 DNA reads TGTGCCAGCAGCCACTCGACAGGGGGTGGAAACACCATATATTTT.

The chain has TRBV5-1 and TRBJ2-1, with 9 positions matching TRBD2. Germline-derived CDR1 and CDR2 are SGHRS and YFSETQ. Germline trimming cut 6 bases from V and 6 bases from J; bases unmatched to any gene: 10. The CDR3 runs 15 residues. CDR3 coding DNA: TGCGCCAGCACCCCTCGGGCAGCGGGAGGCAATGAGCAGTTCTTC. Residues: CASTPRAAGGNEQFF.

The rearrangement joins TRBV5-1 to TRBJ2-3; the match to TRBD2 covers 10 bases. There are 15 residues in the CDR3. Germline trimming cut 4 bases from V and 8 bases from J; bases unmatched to any gene: 10. In germline, CDR1 is SGHRS, CDR2 YFSETQ. CDR3 nucleotides: TGCGCCAGCAGCCAAGCGGGAGGGAAGGGGGGTACGCAGTATTTT. It codes for CASSQAGGKGGTQYF.

This rearrangement joins TRBV20-1 to TRBJ1-6; no reliable D call. Germline assignment: CDR1 DFQATT and CDR2 SNEGSKA (reference sequence). CDR3 length equals 11 residues. Trimming cost V 2 bases and J 14 bases, with 10 bases left between them. In DNA, the CDR3 is TGCAGTGCTAGAATACAATTTGCCCTCCACTTT. Translating gives CSARIQFALHF.

The chain joins TRBV2 to TRBJ2-2; perhaps TRBD1 as D (5 bases). The germline V gene encodes CDR1 SNHLY and CDR2 FYNNEI. The length of the CDR3 is 13 residues. V was pared by 11 bases and J by 5 bases, with 15 bases between. CDR3 in amino acids: CASERGGTGELFF. CDR3 nucleotide sequence: TGTGCCTCGGAAAGGGGTGGGACCGGGGAGCTGTTTTTT.

This chain uses TRBV3-1 (or the pseudogene TRBV3-2) with TRBJ2-7; 14 bases are a match to TRBD2. Germline V gene sequence: CDR1 LGHDT, CDR2 YNNKEL (reference sequence). This CDR3 spans 16 amino acids. V lost 6 bases, J lost 6 bases, and 10 bases stayed unmatched. The CDR3 is CASSRTSGGLRGEQYF. As DNA, the CDR3 is TGTGCCAGCAGTCGGACTAGCGGGGGGCTCAGGGGCGAGCAGTACTTC.

CDR3 amino acids: CASAEQNSGNTIYF. CDR3 sequence (DNA): TGTGCCAGCGCTGAACAGAACTCTGGAAACACCATATATTTT. This chain joins TRBV6-5 and TRBJ1-3; D remains ambiguous. The CDR3 runs to 14 residues. Per the germline V gene, CDR1 is MNHEY and CDR2 is SVGAGI. V shed 8 bases and J shed 0 bases, with 11 bases lying between them.

The chain uses TRBV7-3 and TRBJ2-1; 9 positions agree with TRBD2. The length of the CDR3 is 15 residues. Germline CDR1 reads SGHTA; CDR2 reads FQGTGA. V shed 5 bases and J 3 bases; nucleotides not matched to a gene: 5. The CDR3 is CASSPGTSFYNEQFF. The CDR3 coding sequence is TGTGCCAGCAGCCCCGGGACTAGCTTCTACAATGAGCAGTTCTTC.